This T cell receptor beta chain comes out of a study of cytomegalovirus exposure and HLA in healthy donors. Study-level findings and limits: HLA alleles were associated with around 17,000 TCR beta sequences in a later analysis at 0.05 false discovery rate. The authors listed 150 or so TCR beta chains as cytomegalovirus-associated. Prior analysis indicated that the majority of TCR beta V segments exhibited productivity approximately 90% or approximately 30% of the time.

This clone came up a few times. Its antigen remains unknown. V was shortened by 6 bases and J by 3 bases, with 21 bases between the two germline ends. Germline V gene lookup returns CDR1 SGHRS and CDR2 YFSETQ. This CDR3 contains 16 residues. The PCR contained 60 Vbeta and 13 Jbeta primers. Profiled with immunoSEQ multiplex PCR; TCRdb holds only in-frame clones, not every one. Of some 250,000 clones in the sample, 82% were seen once. Sequences were obtained from PBMCs. The genes are TRBV5-1 and TRBJ2-5; the D gene is possibly TRBD2 (6 bases). This clonotype was sampled from a woman aged 40 to 50 in good health and CMV-seropositive. For the CDR3, the DNA is TGCGCCAGCACCCGATTCGGGAGCCGGGTAGAAGAGACCCAGTACTTC. Translated, it gives CASTRFGSRVEETQYF.